The 19 T cell receptor beta chains presented below share a single source sample, sequenced in a study of metastatic and nonmetastatic thyroid tumors (dated by TCRdb to about 2020). None of the patients had been given any treatment before thyroid surgery. The library came from PCR. Sequenced on an Illumina HiSeq 4000. The raw public reads went through TCRdb reprocessing: fastp at Q25, MiXCR clone calling, in-frame beta chains kept. The sample table contains 32,000 or so clones; only one count was recorded for roughly 17% of them. The top ten clones comprise roughly 6.2% of the sample. The sequenced material came from blood. The receptors were gathered from a male donor with papillary thyroid cancer or a benign thyroid nodule (not recorded which). Some clones in this sample may be carry-over from other donors' samples.

This chain joins TRBV30 and TRBJ1-2; weak D call: TRBD1 (5 bases). This CDR3 contains 12 residues. V was shortened by 5 bases and J by 4 bases, with 11 bases between the two germline ends. Looked up from germline, CDR1 is GTSNPN and CDR2 is SVGIG (reference sequence). This chain's CDR3 is CAWVEGPYGYTF. The CDR3 DNA is TGTGCCTGGGTGGAGGGACCCTATGGCTACACCTTC.

The chain has TRBV5-1 and TRBJ2-5; no definite D call. V dropped 9 bases and J dropped 8 bases, with 14 bases sitting between them. The CDR3 is 11 amino acids. The germline gives CDR1 SGHRS, CDR2 YFSETQ. The CDR3 coding sequence is TGCGCCATCGCTGGACCCGATACCCAGTACTTC. Protein sequence: CAIAGPDTQYF.

The V call is TRBV6-2 or TRBV6-3, the J call TRBJ1-1; perhaps TRBD1 as D (5 bases). The germline V and J ends were trimmed by 6 bases and 4 bases, with 9 bases remaining between them. Germline CDR1 reads MNHEY; CDR2 reads SVGEGT. The CDR3 has 12 residues. In DNA form, the CDR3 reads TGTGCCAGCAGGGGGCAGCGCACTGAAGCTTTCTTT. Its translation is CASRGQRTEAFF.

This clone has only a few counts. The chain recombines TRBV12-3 or TRBV12-4 with TRBJ1-2; perhaps TRBD1 as D (6 bases). Trimming took 6 bases from V and 9 from J, leaving 11 bases between them. The length of the CDR3 is 11 residues. CDR3 in amino acids: CASSQGWCYTF. The CDR3 nucleotides are TGTGCCAGCAGCCAGGGGTGGTGCTACACCTTC.

This clone was found many times. The gene calls are TRBV5-4 and TRBJ2-4; no clear D. V shed 2 bases and J shed 3 bases, with 9 bases lying between them. This CDR3 has 14 residues. CDR1 and CDR2 from the germline V gene are SGHNT and YYREEE (reference sequence). CDR3 loop: CASSLDFDKNIQYF. The CDR3 DNA follows: TGTGCCAGCAGCTTAGATTTCGACAAAAACATTCAGTACTTC.

In this sample, this clone turned up many times. The V gene is TRBV29-1, the J gene TRBJ2-3; TRBD1 aligns across 7 bases. The CDR3 runs 13 residues. CDR1 and CDR2 from the germline V gene are SQVTM and ANQGSEA. J gave up 6 bases and V 5 bases, and 8 bases lay outside the gene matches. The CDR3 coding sequence is TGCAGCGTTCTACAGGGGACCTTGGATACGCAGTATTTT. It translates to CSVLQGTLDTQYF.

As to this clone: An end of the junction differs from the germline gene, which may be a read error. The chain carries TRBV6-1 and TRBJ2-1; no reliable D call. The CDR3 runs to 11 residues. Germline V gene lookup returns CDR1 MNHNS and CDR2 SASEGT. The CDR3 loop reads CVSSDRSEQFF. The DNA for the CDR3 is TGTGTCAGCAGTGATAGGTCTGAGCAGTTCTTC.

This clone has ten or more counts. V usage is TRBV10-2 and J usage is TRBJ2-3; 9 nucleotides align to TRBD2. Germline values: CDR1 WSHSY, CDR2 SAAADI. The V segment lost 4 bases and the J segment 6 bases; nucleotides outside the gene matches: 8. The CDR3 covers 15 residues. The CDR3 protein is CASSVKASGVDTQYF. The CDR3 DNA is TGCGCCAGCAGTGTTAAGGCTAGCGGGGTTGATACGCAGTATTTT.

V is TRBV5-5 and J is TRBJ2-7, with 10 bases identical to TRBD1. Germline V CDR1 and CDR2: SGHKS, YYEKEE (reference sequence). Unmatched junction bases numbered 8, after V lost 4 bases and J lost 1 base. The CDR3 totals 16 residues. The CDR3 DNA reads as TGTGCCAGCAGCCCGAGACAGGGGGCGATATCCTACGAGCAGTACTTC. It translates to CASSPRQGAISYEQYF. Using reference TRBV5-5 and TRBJ2-7 for the parts outside the CDR3, the full variable domain is DAGVTQSPTHLIKTRGQQVTLRCSPISGHKSVSWYQQVLGQGPQFIFQYYEKEERGRGNFPDRFSARQFPNYSSELNVNALLLGDSALYLCASSPRQGAISYEQYFGPGTRLTVT.

This clone was counted once. A much bigger clone sits one base away, suggesting this may be a read error. The same CDR3 can be traced to other DNA sequences in this sample. This sequence joins TRBV7-9 and TRBJ2-7, with a possible D match to TRBD2 (5 bases). The CDR3 length is 14 residues. The germline CDR1 and CDR2 sequences are SEHNR and FQNEAQ (reference sequence). DNA for the CDR3: TGTGCCAGCAGCTCCCCTGGGAGTGGCTACGAGCAATACTTC. This sequence encodes CASSSPGSGYEQYF.

As concerns this clone: A much more abundant neighbour one base away suggests this may be a read error. This chain uses TRBV4-2 with TRBJ2-7; no definite D call. Germline V CDR1 and CDR2: LGHNA, YNFKEQ. The CDR3 runs to 15 residues. Trimming pared 4 bases from V and 5 bases from J, leaving 18 bases between. The CDR3 nucleotides are TGTGCCAGCAGCCGGGATGCCGTGACAATCAACGAGCAGTACTTC. As protein: CASSRDAVTINEQYF.

The sample holds many counts of this clone. The chain combines TRBV20-1 with TRBJ1-2; 8 positions match TRBD1. The CDR3 is 15 residues long. Trimming removed 3 bases from V and 5 bases from J; junction bases left unmatched: 11. Per germline, CDR1 DFQATT and CDR2 SNEGSKA (reference sequence). This CDR3 is CSASSGGAQFYGYTF. The CDR3 DNA follows: TGCAGTGCTAGTTCAGGGGGCGCCCAATTTTATGGCTACACCTTC.

There are many counts of this clone. The chain is built from TRBV11-1 and TRBJ2-2, with 12 bases that match TRBD2. With 6 bases clipped from V and 7 bases from J, the junction kept 9 bases outside the gene matches. Germline V gene sequence: CDR1 SGHAT, CDR2 FQDESV (reference sequence). The CDR3 contains 16 residues. The CDR3 here is CASSPRLAGAIGELFF. DNA of the CDR3: TGTGCCAGCAGTCCAAGACTAGCGGGAGCGATCGGGGAGCTGTTTTTT.

The sample holds a few counts of this clone. V gene TRBV3-1 combines with J gene TRBJ2-3; D not certain. The end of the DNA is better explained by TRBJ1-5, so the J call may be wrong. Germline CDR1 is LGHDT and CDR2 is YNNKEL (reference sequence). The CDR3 has 11 amino acids. The CDR3 is CASSQLDTQHF. CDR3 DNA: TGTGCCAGCAGCCAGTTAGATACGCAGCATTTT.

This clone was observed a handful of times. The chain couples TRBV10-2 to TRBJ1-5; D is ambiguous. The CDR3 has 14 residues. Trimming removed 6 bases at V and 5 bases at J, with 14 bases between. Germline assignment: CDR1 WSHSY and CDR2 SAAADI. This CDR3 reads CASSTVGMYQPQHF. The CDR3 DNA is TGCGCCAGCAGCACAGTGGGGATGTATCAGCCCCAGCATTTT.

This clone came up many times. The chain has TRBV20-1 and TRBJ1-2; possibly TRBD1 for D (6 bases). V was clipped by 4 bases and J by 4 bases, with 16 bases between them. Looked up from germline, CDR1 is DFQATT and CDR2 is SNEGSKA (reference sequence). The CDR3 sequence is 14 residues long. This CDR3 is CSAMGGAGTYGYTF. CDR3 DNA: TGCAGTGCTATGGGGGGCGCAGGAACCTATGGCTACACCTTC.

At least ten counts were recorded for this clone. A much larger clone lies a single base off, so this may be a read error. The chain uses TRBV20-1 and TRBJ2-1; 7 bases fit TRBD2. The CDR3 has 13 residues. The J segment lost 12 bases and the V segment lost 0 bases, leaving 8 bases of the junction unmatched. CDR1 is DFQATT and CDR2 is SNEGSKA in the germline V gene (reference sequence). CDR3 coding DNA: TGCAGTGCTAGAGATCGGTCGGGAGGAGGGCAGTTCTTC. It translates to CSARDRSGGGQFF.

At least ten counts were recorded for this clone. The chain couples TRBV24-1 to TRBJ1-1, with D possibly being TRBD1 (6 bases). Trimming pared 3 bases from V and 1 base from J, leaving 14 bases between. The CDR3 covers 16 residues. Germline values: CDR1 KGHDR, CDR2 SFDVKD. The CDR3, as DNA: TGTGCCACCAGTGATGGGGGGCAGGGTGCGAACACTGAAGCTTTCTTT. The encoded protein is CATSDGGQGANTEAFF.

The chain links TRBV20-1 to TRBJ2-7; a possible D gene is TRBD2 (5 bases). The CDR3 is 15 amino acids. The germline CDR1 and CDR2 sequences are DFQATT and SNEGSKA (reference sequence). Trimming stripped 4 bases from V and 6 bases from J, with 22 bases between. This chain's CDR3 is CSAIPKVGGRVEQYF. For the CDR3, the DNA is TGCAGTGCTATCCCGAAAGTTGGAGGCCGGGTCGAGCAGTACTTC.